The clone carrying this TCR beta chain was seen many times. Its matching antigen is unknown. An end of the junction does not agree with germline; a read error may underlie this. This sample is drawn from a study of T-cell reconstitution after alpha-beta-depleted transplantation in children. Study-wide points: Expanded graft clones, several hundred of them, were reportedly the source of alpha-beta T cells about two months after transplant. By one year post-transplant, T-cell counts and diversity largely arose from T cells that were newly produced.

This CDR3 spans 15 amino acids. Germline V gives CDR1 SSHAT, CDR2 FNYEAQ (reference sequence). Preparing the TCRbeta library involved the use of unique molecular identifiers. One entry per CDR3 protein, called by TCRdb with MiXCR from the PCR reads. In the table there are approximately 300,000 distinct CDR3 sequences, around a tenth of which are singletons. This receptor was identified in a boy in the first two years of life with acute myeloid leukemia, due to receive a stem cell transplant. The chain carries TRBV7-7 and TRBJ2-1; 9 nucleotides agree with TRBD2. The specimen comprised PBMCs, sampled before TCRalphabeta/CD19-depleted stem cell transplant. CDR3 sequence (DNA): TGTGCTAGCAGCTTAAGACTAGCGGAAAACAATGAGCAGTTCTTC. Protein product: CASSLRLAENNEQFF.